This TCR beta chain is drawn from a study of blood T cell repertoires in COVID-19. Overall study: Sites in the United States, Italy and Spain provided acute and convalescent COVID-19 samples. In each case, the material was cDNA or gDNA derived from T cells, B-cell-depleted T cells, or PBMCs.

In the original workflow: Reference gene primer amplification yielded estimated nucleated cell counts. Clones were sequenced by immunoSEQ multiplex PCR, and TCRdb holds only the in-frame ones, with some missing. V and J calls and clone size follow that table, whereas D and trimming were derived from the DNA. This table holds approximately 330,000 clones, roughly 90% found once. Trimming took off 5 bases at V and 9 bases at J, with 8 bases between the two ends. The CDR3 length is 12 residues. Germline lookup yields CDR1 MNHEY and CDR2 SMNVEV (reference sequence). This clonotype was obtained from a woman in her forties or fifties with active or convalescent COVID-19. The V and J genes are TRBV27 and TRBJ1-6; D is uncertain. The sample was peripheral blood. The CDR3 nucleotides read TGTGCCAGCAGTACTACCTTTTCACCCCTCCACTTT. Translation gives CASSTTFSPLHF.